The clone carrying this TCR beta chain has just a few counts. Its target is not known. J lost 6 bases, V lost 5 bases, and 16 bases had no gene match. Germline V gene data show CDR1 as SGHVS and CDR2 as FQNEAQ. The CDR3 loop spans 18 amino acids. This sample was included in a study of T cells after yellow fever vaccination. Findings of the study overall: Clones from primary vaccination mostly reappeared after the booster (around 96% CD4, approximately 86% CD8). Researchers cautioned that FACS-sorted repertoires could harbor abundant clonotypes contaminating from the bulk population. A weaker secondary response peaked on day 5, the primary on day 15.

By 5'RACE template switching, TCR cDNA was produced, with a universal primer site and UMIs added in the process. In TCRdb, the 5' RACE reads were re-called with MiXCR into one record per CDR3 protein. This sample carries 250,000 or so distinct CDR3 sequences, about 3.5% of them seen once, and the ten largest clones take around 20%. The sample was PBMCs, taken 15 days after the yellow fever booster vaccination. This TCR derives from a man aged 18 to 30 who received the YFV17D yellow fever vaccine. The chain joins TRBV7-8 to TRBJ2-2; 9 nucleotides match TRBD1. CDR3 DNA sequence: TGTGCCAGCAGCCGACACAGGGGGCGAAGTCAGGAGGCCGGGGAGCTGTTTTTT. It specifies CASSRHRGRSQEAGELFF.